This T cell receptor (beta chain) comes out of a study of neurological immune-mediated disorders. Study-level findings and limits: Neither clinical nor MRI features were found to be associated with the multiple sclerosis repertoire cluster. The study found the most TCR clonal expansion in HTLV-1-associated myelopathy and the least in multiple sclerosis, below healthy controls.

The cDNA was synthesized by 5'RACE incorporating 10-nucleotide random UMIs. Each CDR3 protein gets one entry after TCRdb re-called the 5' RACE reads with MiXCR. The data hold tens of thousands of distinct CDR3 sequences, with about 4.2% observed a single time. CDR1 and CDR2 from the germline V gene are DFQATT and SNEGSKA (reference sequence). Deletions cut 0 bases from V and 5 bases from J, with 10 bases between. This CDR3 comprises 13 residues. The starting material, 2 million PBMCs stored at -80 C, gave rise to the unsorted libraries. This clonotype has at least ten counts. Its target is unknown. The receptor was derived from a man aged 30-40 years with multiple sclerosis. This chain connects TRBV20-1 to TRBJ2-5; the D gene is possibly TRBD2 (6 bases). The sample comprised PBMCs. The CDR3 protein is CSARDGGRETQYF. The DNA of the CDR3 is TGCAGTGCTAGAGACGGAGGGAGGGAGACCCAGTACTTC.